Following are 29 T cell receptor beta chains from one sample sequenced in a study of T cells in Graves' hyperthyroidism and ophthalmopathy. RNA transcripts provided the source from which TCR beta CDR3 regions were amplified. Primed by the HTBI set, a first-round RT-PCR was run on the TCR CDR3. TCRdb passed the multiplex PCR reads through MiXCR, listing each CDR3 protein once. Among 350,000 to 450,000 distinct CDR3 sequences, more than 11% were seen once, and the ten largest hold approximately 11%. The sample comprised blood. The source of these receptors is a woman aged 55-69 years with Graves' hyperthyroidism.

This clonotype showed up many times. The chain has TRBV12-3 or TRBV12-4 and TRBJ2-5; 15 bases agree with TRBD2. The V gene end was trimmed by 8 bases and the J gene end by 5 bases; junction bases not matched to a gene: 6. The CDR3 loop spans 15 amino acids. CDR3 nucleotide sequence: TGTGCCAGCGTCGGACTAGCGGGAGGGAGGGAGACCCAGTACTTC. Residues: CASVGLAGGRETQYF.

Of note for this clonotype: One junction end disagrees with the germline gene, perhaps due to a read error. The rearrangement links TRBV20-1 to TRBJ1-1; TRBD1 matches 7 bases. Per germline, CDR1 DFQATT and CDR2 SNEGSKA (reference sequence). The CDR3 has 14 amino acids. This chain's CDR3 is CSARSYRGNTEASF. DNA for the CDR3: TGCAGTGCTAGATCCTACAGGGGTAACACTGAAGCTTCCTTT.

This clonotype was counted at least ten times. The chain links TRBV7-9 to TRBJ2-5; D perhaps matches TRBD1 (6 bases). Germline V gene data show CDR1 as SEHNR and CDR2 as FQNEAQ (reference sequence). The length of the CDR3 is 13 residues. The V end lost 5 bases, the J end lost 5 bases, and 12 bases lay between the germline ends. Written as DNA, the CDR3 is TGTGCCAGCAGCCCGATGCAGGGGGAGACCCAGTACTTC. The encoded protein is CASSPMQGETQYF.

This clonotype occurred many times. The chain links TRBV3-1 to TRBJ1-1; no reliable D call. Germline assignment: CDR1 LGHDT and CDR2 YNNKEL (reference sequence). V gave up 0 bases and J gave up 3 bases, with 8 bases separating them. The CDR3 length is 14 residues. CDR3 region: CASSQDWGDTEAFF. The CDR3 bases are TGTGCCAGCAGCCAAGATTGGGGAGACACTGAAGCTTTCTTT.

This clonotype was observed many times. The gene calls are TRBV7-2 and TRBJ2-3; the match to TRBD2 covers 7 bases. Germline V gene sequence: CDR1 SGHTA, CDR2 FQGNSA. The CDR3 has 14 residues. V was pared by 0 bases and J by 4 bases, with 1 base of the junction left unmatched. DNA of the CDR3: TGTGCCAGCAGCTTAGCGGGAGGGTCAGATACGCAGTATTTT. This gives the protein CASSLAGGSDTQYF.

J is TRBJ2-1 and V is TRBV5-5; 9 bases line up with TRBD2. This CDR3 spans 17 amino acids. CDR1 is SGHKS and CDR2 is YYEKEE in the germline V gene (reference sequence). The V gene end was trimmed by 0 bases and the J gene end by 6 bases; junction bases not matched to a gene: 10. The CDR3 here is CASSLAFGLAGSNEQFF. The CDR3 nucleotides read TGTGCCAGCAGCTTGGCCTTTGGGCTAGCGGGGTCCAATGAGCAGTTCTTC.

This clonotype has just a few counts. This may stem from a read error, because a much larger clone lies one nucleotide away. The CDR3 nucleotides are TGCAGTGCTAAAGAGACCGTCGAGACTGAAGCTTTCTTT. It codes for CSAKETVETEAFF. The gene calls are TRBV20-1 and TRBJ1-1; D gene uncertain. Germline CDR1 reads DFQATT; CDR2 reads SNEGSKA (reference sequence). This CDR3 has 13 amino acids. The germline V and J ends were trimmed by 4 bases and 5 bases, with 14 bases remaining between them.

This clonotype appeared many times. This sequence joins TRBV11-2 and TRBJ2-2; D unresolved. The CDR3 consists of 13 residues. Germline V gives CDR1 SGHAT, CDR2 FQNNGV. V was shortened by 3 bases and J by 8 bases, with 10 bases between the two germline ends. This CDR3 reads CASSFQDKGELFF. In DNA, the CDR3 is TGTGCCAGCAGCTTCCAAGATAAAGGGGAGCTGTTTTTT.

This CDR3 is CASSLGLALDTQYF. In DNA form, the CDR3 reads TGTGCCAGCAGCTTGGGACTAGCGTTAGATACGCAGTATTTT. The chain carries TRBV9 and TRBJ2-3, with TRBD2 matching over 10 bases. The CDR3 has 14 residues. Germline V gene data show CDR1 as SGDLS and CDR2 as YYNGEE. Germline trimming cut 4 bases from V and 5 bases from J; bases unmatched to any gene: 4.

This clonotype was counted between two and nine times. The CDR3 DNA follows: TGTGCCGGGGGGGGGGTCTCCGATTCACCCCTCCACTTT. This gives the protein CAGGGVSDSPLHF. This chain connects TRBV28 to TRBJ1-6; D might be TRBD1 (5 bases). V was shortened by 11 bases and J by 8 bases, with 16 bases between the two germline ends. CDR3 length equals 13 residues. Germline V gives CDR1 MDHEN, CDR2 SYDVKM.

Many counts were recorded for this clonotype. V gene TRBV10-3 combines with J gene TRBJ2-7; no definite D call. Trimming took off 1 base at V and 6 bases at J, with 7 bases between the two ends. The CDR3 contains 12 residues. The V gene's germline CDR1 is ENHRY and CDR2 SYGVKD. As DNA, the CDR3 is TGTGCCATCAGTGAGTGGGCGACCGAGCAGTACTTC. Encoded protein: CAISEWATEQYF.

Many counts were recorded for this clonotype. The gene calls are TRBV20-1 and TRBJ2-7, with 14 bases fitting TRBD2. The J segment lost 5 bases and the V segment lost 0 bases, leaving 9 bases of the junction unmatched. The germline V gene encodes CDR1 DFQATT and CDR2 SNEGSKA (reference sequence). This CDR3 is built from 17 residues. The chain's CDR3 is CSARDSGTSGRTHEQYF. As DNA, the CDR3 is TGCAGTGCTAGAGATTCCGGGACTAGCGGGAGAACCCACGAGCAGTACTTC.

This clonotype was counted a few times. This chain uses TRBV25-1 with TRBJ1-3; 7 bases are shared with TRBD1. V shed 1 base and J 3 bases; nucleotides not matched to a gene: 3. CDR3 length equals 15 residues. Per germline, CDR1 MGHDK and CDR2 SYGVNS. Here the CDR3 reads CASSELGGGGNTIYF. DNA for the CDR3: TGTGCCAGCAGTGAATTAGGGGGCGGTGGAAACACCATATATTTT.

V usage is TRBV2 and J usage is TRBJ1-2; D may be TRBD1 (5 bases). Germline assignment: CDR1 SNHLY and CDR2 FYNNEI. The CDR3 length is 13 residues. The V end was cut by 7 bases, the J end by 5 bases, with 14 bases between. CDR3 bases: TGTGCCAGCACCGTTGGGCGGGGGTATGGCTACACCTTC. It translates to CASTVGRGYGYTF. Combining the CDR3 with reference TRBV2 and TRBJ1-2 gives the whole variable domain EPEVTQTPSHQVTQMGQEVILRCVPISNHLYFYWYRQILGQKVEFLVSFYNNEISEKSEIFDDQFSVERPDGSNFTLKIRSTKLEDSAMYFCASTVGRGYGYTFGSGTRLTVV.

This clonotype occurred many times. The J gene is TRBJ1-2, the V gene TRBV5-1; D call uncertain. The CDR3 runs 15 residues. CDR1 and CDR2 from the germline V gene are SGHRS and YFSETQ. Trimming removed 5 bases at V and 0 bases at J, with 14 bases between. The CDR3 DNA follows: TGCGCCAGCAGGTCGGCGGGAACTGCTAACTATGGCTACACCTTC. Translated, it gives CASRSAGTANYGYTF. Filled out from reference TRBV5-1 and TRBJ1-2, the complete variable domain reads KAGVTQTPRYLIKTRGQQVTLSCSPISGHRSVSWYQQTPGQGLQFLFEYFSETQRNKGNFPGRFSGRQFSNSRSEMNVSTLELGDSALYLCASRSAGTANYGYTFGSGTRLTVV.

This clonotype was recorded at least ten times. The chain employs TRBV5-1 and TRBJ2-1; TRBD1 agrees at 7 bases. J lost 9 bases, V lost 0 bases, and 12 bases had no gene match. The CDR3 extends over 16 amino acids. The germline V gene has CDR1 SGHRS and CDR2 YFSETQ. The CDR3 coding sequence is TGCGCCAGCAGCTTGGTGGCCGCGAAGGGGGCGGGTGAGCAGTTCTTC. Its protein product is CASSLVAAKGAGEQFF. The variable domain in full, with the rest retrieved from reference TRBV5-1 and TRBJ2-1, is KAGVTQTPRYLIKTRGQQVTLSCSPISGHRSVSWYQQTPGQGLQFLFEYFSETQRNKGNFPGRFSGRQFSNSRSEMNVSTLELGDSALYLCASSLVAAKGAGEQFFGPGTRLTVL.

This clonotype was counted at least ten times. The rearrangement joins TRBV5-1 to TRBJ2-7; 9 bases are shared with TRBD1. Looked up from germline, CDR1 is SGHRS and CDR2 is YFSETQ. This CDR3 comprises 24 residues. Germline trimming cut 0 bases from V and 4 bases from J; bases unmatched to any gene: 32. CDR3 protein: CASSLAMKGTGWLTVGKSGYEQYF. The CDR3 coding sequence is TGCGCCAGCAGCTTGGCCATGAAAGGGACAGGGTGGTTGACTGTGGGTAAGTCTGGTTACGAGCAGTACTTC. The full variable domain, rest sourced from reference TRBV5-1 and TRBJ2-7, is KAGVTQTPRYLIKTRGQQVTLSCSPISGHRSVSWYQQTPGQGLQFLFEYFSETQRNKGNFPGRFSGRQFSNSRSEMNVSTLELGDSALYLCASSLAMKGTGWLTVGKSGYEQYFGPGTRLTVT.

Many counts were recorded for this clonotype. The chain has TRBV27 and TRBJ2-7; D is unresolved. The CDR3 length is 14 residues. Per germline, CDR1 MNHEY and CDR2 SMNVEV (reference sequence). V lost 2 bases and J 4 bases, leaving 12 bases between the germline ends. As DNA, the CDR3 is TGTGCCAGCAGTTTAAGTAGGTACCCTTACGAGCAGTACTTC. Its protein product is CASSLSRYPYEQYF.

This clonotype was seen a handful of times. The J gene is TRBJ1-2, the V gene TRBV4-1; unclear D gene. Germline CDR1 reads MGHRA; CDR2 reads YSYEKL. Trimming removed 2 bases at V and 2 bases at J, with 12 bases between. The length of the CDR3 is 15 residues. The CDR3 loop reads CASSQYTTPNYGYTF. The CDR3 DNA sequence: TGCGCCAGCAGCCAATACACGACACCAAACTATGGCTACACCTTC.

The chain uses TRBV3-1 and TRBJ2-7, with D hard to call. The V gene's germline CDR1 is LGHDT and CDR2 YNNKEL (reference sequence). Trimming stripped 3 bases from V and 4 bases from J, with 7 bases between. The CDR3 is made up of 12 amino acids. CDR3 nucleotide sequence: TGTGCCAGCAGCCAGGATCTTTACGAGCAGTACTTC. This gives the protein CASSQDLYEQYF.

This clonotype was observed at least ten times. V usage is TRBV14 and J usage is TRBJ2-1; 8 bases align to TRBD1. Germline V lookup: CDR1 SGHDN, CDR2 FVKESK. Unmatched junction bases numbered 6, after V lost 0 bases and J lost 5 bases. CDR3 length: 16 amino acids. The CDR3 spells CASSQDIGTGNNEQFF. The CDR3 region has the DNA TGTGCCAGCAGCCAAGATATTGGGACAGGAAACAATGAGCAGTTCTTC.

This clonotype was observed many times. J is TRBJ1-2 and V is TRBV30; no definite D call. Germline CDR1 and CDR2: GTSNPN and SVGIG (reference sequence). The CDR3 length is 14 residues. V lost 4 bases to trimming and J lost 4 bases, with 16 bases between them. CDR3 in amino acids: CAWIAYAGRYGYTF. DNA for the CDR3: TGTGCCTGGATCGCATACGCAGGTCGCTATGGCTACACCTTC.

V and J are TRBV3-1 and TRBJ2-7, with D tentatively TRBD2 (6 bases). With 5 bases removed from V and 0 bases from J, the gap between germline ends came to 14 bases. CDR1 is LGHDT and CDR2 is YNNKEL in the germline V gene (reference sequence). This CDR3 spans 15 amino acids. The CDR3 reads CASSSLFGSSYEQYF. The CDR3 nucleotides are TGTGCCAGCAGCTCGCTTTTCGGGAGCTCCTACGAGCAGTACTTC.

This clonotype was counted many times. V is TRBV2 and J is TRBJ1-1; D gene uncertain. Germline loops: CDR1 SNHLY, CDR2 FYNNEI. Trimming stripped 7 bases from V and 4 bases from J, with 16 bases between. CDR3 size: 14 residues. The CDR3 DNA follows: TGTGCCAGCAACGTGGGCGGGAGGCCCACTGAAGCTTTCTTT. Residues: CASNVGGRPTEAFF.

This clonotype was observed at least ten times. This rearrangement joins TRBV29-1 to TRBJ2-5; 11 bases are shared with TRBD2. This CDR3 comprises 15 residues. The ends lost 4 bases at V and 5 bases at J; junction bases unmatched: 9. Germline CDR1 is SQVTM and CDR2 is ANQGSEA. This chain's CDR3 is CSVGTGVAGGETQYF. CDR3 sequence (DNA): TGCAGCGTTGGCACGGGAGTAGCGGGAGGGGAGACCCAGTACTTC.

This clonotype was detected ten times or more. This chain connects TRBV5-1 to TRBJ2-2; D might be TRBD1 (5 bases). Germline V gene lookup returns CDR1 SGHRS and CDR2 YFSETQ. V lost 2 bases to trimming and J lost 5 bases, with 7 bases between them. The CDR3 covers 13 residues. The CDR3 DNA follows: TGCGCCAGCAGCTTCGGACAAACCGGGGAGCTGTTTTTT. Translating gives CASSFGQTGELFF.

This clonotype was found a few times. This chain joins TRBV18 and TRBJ1-4; 8 bases match TRBD1. Germline V gene sequence: CDR1 KGHSH, CDR2 LQKENI. V shed 1 base and J 8 bases; nucleotides not matched to a gene: 6. There are 15 residues in the CDR3. The CDR3 loop is CASSPRTGLEEKLFF. In DNA form, the CDR3 reads TGTGCCAGCTCACCACGGACAGGGTTGGAGGAAAAACTGTTTTTT.

This clonotype was counted a few times. The V call is TRBV5-1, the J call TRBJ2-1, with 10 bases aligning to TRBD1. Germline CDR1 and CDR2: SGHRS and YFSETQ. V lost 7 bases to trimming and J lost 7 bases; unmatched junction nucleotides: 8. The CDR3 totals 14 residues. The CDR3 DNA is TGCGCCAGCGCACGGGACAGGGGCGGGAATGAGCAGTTCTTC. The encoded protein is CASARDRGGNEQFF.

This clonotype was observed at least ten times. The genes are TRBV5-1 and TRBJ2-1; TRBD2 aligns across 7 bases. CDR3 length: 15 residues. The junction had 7 bases not matched to a gene; V was cut back by 3 bases and J by 4 bases. Germline V gives CDR1 SGHRS, CDR2 YFSETQ. In nucleotides, the CDR3 is TGCGCCAGCAGCTCCGGAGCGGGACCTTACAATGAGCAGTTCTTC. It yields the protein CASSSGAGPYNEQFF. Complete variable domain (other parts from reference TRBV5-1 and TRBJ2-1): KAGVTQTPRYLIKTRGQQVTLSCSPISGHRSVSWYQQTPGQGLQFLFEYFSETQRNKGNFPGRFSGRQFSNSRSEMNVSTLELGDSALYLCASSSGAGPYNEQFFGPGTRLTVL.